This passage covers 27 T cell receptor beta chains from one sample sequenced in a study of OX40 agonist ivuxolimab in advanced cancers. Profiled with immunoSEQ multiplex PCR; TCRdb holds only in-frame clones, not every one. This table has 12,000 to 15,000 clones, approximately 80% appearing once. Sequencing was performed on CD4+ or CD8+ T cells sorted from blood, taken in a trial of the OX40 agonist ivuxolimab. All receptors come from an adult with an advanced solid tumor such as melanoma, head and neck, liver or kidney cancer.

The rearrangement joins TRBV30 to TRBJ2-3, with 8 nucleotides matching TRBD1. The CDR3 is 14 amino acids. Germline V gene sequence: CDR1 GTSNPN, CDR2 SVGIG (reference sequence). Trimming removed 1 base from V and 6 bases from J; junction bases left unmatched: 6. The CDR3 is CAWSGTGRLDTQYF. The CDR3 nucleotides read TGTGCCTGGAGTGGGACAGGGAGGTTGGATACGCAGTATTTT.

This clone is a singleton in its sample. The chain links TRBV9 to TRBJ2-1; the match to TRBD2 covers 12 bases. This CDR3 is built from 17 residues. The J segment lost 8 bases and the V segment lost 4 bases, leaving 13 bases of the junction unmatched. Germline lookup yields CDR1 SGDLS and CDR2 YYNGEE. The CDR3: CASSLQGLAGGVDEQFF. The CDR3, as DNA: TGTGCCAGCAGCCTCCAGGGGCTAGCGGGAGGGGTGGATGAGCAGTTCTTC.

This clone was seen a handful of times. The chain's CDR3 is CASSPTVEDTQYF. The DNA of the CDR3 is TGTGCCAGCTCACCGACCGTTGAGGATACGCAGTATTTT. The rearrangement joins TRBV18 to TRBJ2-3; D remains ambiguous. The CDR3 runs to 13 residues. Trimming took off 3 bases at V and 6 bases at J, with 10 bases between the two ends. Germline loops: CDR1 KGHSH, CDR2 LQKENI. The full variable domain, rest sourced from reference TRBV18 and TRBJ2-3, is NAGVMQNPRHLVRRRGQEARLRCSPMKGHSHVYWYRQLPEEGLKFMVYLQKENIIDESGMPKERFSAEFPKEGPSILRIQQVVRGDSAAYFCASSPTVEDTQYFGPGTRLTVL.

This clone is a singleton in its sample. The chain combines TRBV4-1 with TRBJ1-2, with TRBD1 matching over 7 bases. V lost 1 base, J lost 4 bases, and 3 bases stayed unmatched. This CDR3 contains 14 residues. The germline V gene has CDR1 MGHRA and CDR2 YSYEKL. In nucleotides, the CDR3 is TGCGCCAGCAGCCAAGCAGGACAGGTCTATGGCTACACCTTC. Translating it yields CASSQAGQVYGYTF.

The V call is TRBV30, the J call TRBJ2-1; 9 bases match TRBD1. V shed 8 bases and J 8 bases; nucleotides not matched to a gene: 16. The CDR3 is 15 residues long. Germline loops: CDR1 GTSNPN, CDR2 SVGIG (reference sequence). The CDR3 is CAAYEPGQGRDEQFF. CDR3 coding DNA: TGTGCCGCTTATGAACCGGGACAGGGAAGGGATGAGCAGTTCTTC.

This chain links TRBV7-8 with TRBJ2-7; TRBD2 aligns across 11 bases. The CDR3 is made up of 15 amino acids. The ends lost 2 bases at V and 3 bases at J; junction bases unmatched: 3. Germline V gene sequence: CDR1 SGHVS, CDR2 FQNEAQ. Written as DNA, the CDR3 is TGTGCCAGCAGCTTAACTAGCGGGAGTGTCTACGAGCAGTACTTC. Its protein product is CASSLTSGSVYEQYF. Based on the CDR3 plus reference TRBV7-8 and TRBJ2-7, the full variable domain is GAGVSQSPRYKVAKRGQDVALRCDPISGHVSLFWYQQALGQGPEFLTYFQNEAQLDKSGLPSDRFFAERPEGSVSTLKIQRTQQEDSAVYLCASSLTSGSVYEQYFGPGTRLTVT.

This chain links TRBV7-2 with TRBJ2-5; the match to TRBD2 covers 13 bases. The CDR3 spans 16 residues. V lost 7 bases to trimming and J lost 4 bases; unmatched junction nucleotides: 9. Germline assignment: CDR1 SGHTA and CDR2 FQGNSA. CDR3 amino acids: CASTMGLAGIGETQYF. The CDR3, as DNA: TGTGCCAGCACCATGGGACTAGCGGGAATTGGAGAGACCCAGTACTTC.

CDR3 in DNA: TGTGCCAGCAGCGCTACCGACAGCTACCAAGAGACCCAGTACTTC. Encoded protein: CASSATDSYQETQYF. The chain couples TRBV7-9 to TRBJ2-5, with D maybe TRBD1 (5 bases). CDR1 and CDR2 (germline): SEHNR, FQNEAQ (reference sequence). Trimming removed 5 bases at V and 0 bases at J, with 13 bases between. There are 15 residues in the CDR3.

Only a few counts were recorded for this clone. The J gene is TRBJ1-2, the V gene TRBV29-1; possible D gene TRBD1, 6 bases. The V gene lost 1 base and the J gene lost 7 bases, with 19 bases spanning the gap. The CDR3 has 15 residues. Germline assignment: CDR1 SQVTM and CDR2 ANQGSEA. The CDR3 loop reads CSVEVGGMGLGGYTF. CDR3 bases: TGCAGCGTTGAAGTAGGGGGGATGGGGCTTGGTGGCTACACCTTC.

This chain joins TRBV9 and TRBJ2-3; 7 bases match TRBD2. The CDR3 covers 14 residues. Germline loops: CDR1 SGDLS, CDR2 YYNGEE. Losses at the gene ends were 0 bases for V and 3 bases for J; bases not matched to a gene: 1. The CDR3 coding sequence is TGTGCCAGCAGCGTAGGGCGGGAGACAGATACGCAGTATTTT. This gives the protein CASSVGRETDTQYF.

The J gene is TRBJ1-2, the V gene TRBV7-8; TRBD1 matches 7 bases. The germline V gene encodes CDR1 SGHVS and CDR2 FQNEAQ. The V segment lost 4 bases and the J segment 3 bases; nucleotides outside the gene matches: 17. The CDR3 runs 18 residues. CDR3 nucleotide sequence: TGTGCCAGCAGCTCGAGTAGTCGGGACAGCGGCTTGGACTATGGCTACACCTTC. Protein product: CASSSSSRDSGLDYGYTF.

This chain uses TRBV2 with TRBJ2-1; D gene ambiguous. Germline V CDR1 and CDR2: SNHLY, FYNNEI. The CDR3 is 14 amino acids. Trimming shortened V by 2 bases and J by 0 bases, and 5 bases separated the two germline ends. CDR3 in DNA: TGTGCCAGCAGTGAACAGAGCTCCTACAATGAGCAGTTCTTC. This codes for CASSEQSSYNEQFF.

This clone was found once. V is TRBV11-2 and J is TRBJ2-3, with D perhaps TRBD1 (6 bases). The CDR3 consists of 18 residues. CDR1 is SGHAT, CDR2 FQNNGV, per germline. V was clipped by 3 bases and J by 1 base, with 20 bases between them. In DNA, the CDR3 is TGTGCCAGCAGCTTCTCCCAGGGGCCAGCGAGACGCACAGATACGCAGTATTTT. This encodes CASSFSQGPARRTDTQYF.

The V call is TRBV5-4, the J call TRBJ2-7; a weak D match, TRBD1 (6 bases). Germline V gene data show CDR1 as SGHNT and CDR2 as YYREEE (reference sequence). This CDR3 has 14 amino acids. V was cut by 4 bases and J by 0 bases, with 11 bases left in between. This chain's CDR3 is CASSLRDTSYEQYF. The CDR3 DNA is TGTGCCAGCAGCCTCCGGGACACCTCCTACGAGCAGTACTTC.

The CDR3 loop is CASGASGSREEQYF. The CDR3 region has the DNA TGTGCCAGCGGCGCTAGCGGGAGTCGGGAAGAGCAGTACTTC. The gene calls are TRBV6-6 and TRBJ2-7; TRBD2 matches at 10 bases. Trimming at V came to 8 bases and at J to 7 bases, leaving 11 bases not matched to a gene. Per the germline V gene, CDR1 is MNHNY and CDR2 is SVGAGI (reference sequence). This CDR3 region has 14 residues.

A few counts support this clone. The chain has TRBV4-1 and TRBJ2-2; 8 bases fit TRBD2. Germline V gene data show CDR1 as MGHRA and CDR2 as YSYEKL. The CDR3 totals 17 residues. Trimming removed 0 bases from V and 4 bases from J; junction bases left unmatched: 7. As DNA, the CDR3 is TGCGCCAGCAGCCAAGAGTCTAGCGGGTGGGGCACCGGGGAGCTGTTTTTT. Translated: CASSQESSGWGTGELFF.

The chain uses TRBV12-5 and TRBJ2-3, with 10 positions matching TRBD1. The CDR3 extends over 17 amino acids. Losses at the gene ends were 0 bases for V and 4 bases for J; bases not matched to a gene: 7. Germline CDR1 reads LGHNT; CDR2 reads FRNRAP. The CDR3 reads CASGLVRDRGIPDTQYF. CDR3 coding DNA: TGTGCTAGTGGTTTGGTTCGGGACAGGGGTATCCCAGATACGCAGTATTTT.

This clone was picked up one time. The genes are TRBV15 and TRBJ2-7, with 9 bases aligning to TRBD2. This CDR3 is 15 amino acids long. Germline V gene lookup returns CDR1 LNHNV and CDR2 YYDKDF (reference sequence). Germline trimming cut 3 bases from V and 7 bases from J; bases unmatched to any gene: 10. The CDR3 protein is CATSSPSSGKGEQYF. Here the CDR3 DNA reads TGTGCCACCAGCAGCCCTTCTAGCGGGAAAGGGGAGCAGTACTTC.

The J gene is TRBJ2-3, the V gene TRBV18; D is uncertain. The germline CDR1 and CDR2 sequences are KGHSH and LQKENI. This CDR3 is 14 amino acids long. Trimming cost V 4 bases and J 6 bases, with 14 bases left between them. CDR3 coding DNA: TGTGCCAGCTCACTATCCGGGCCGGCGGATACGCAGTATTTT. Residues: CASSLSGPADTQYF. Looking up the rest from reference TRBV18 and TRBJ2-3 gives the full variable domain: NAGVMQNPRHLVRRRGQEARLRCSPMKGHSHVYWYRQLPEEGLKFMVYLQKENIIDESGMPKERFSAEFPKEGPSILRIQQVVRGDSAAYFCASSLSGPADTQYFGPGTRLTVL.

The V gene is TRBV4-1, the J gene TRBJ1-2; 8 nucleotides align to TRBD1. There are 18 residues in the CDR3. Per the germline V gene, CDR1 is MGHRA and CDR2 is YSYEKL. The trim removed 0 bases at V and 5 bases at J, leaving 14 bases unmatched. DNA for the CDR3: TGCGCCAGCAGCCAAGATGCCCCCCCCGGACAGGGTGGGTATGGCTACACCTTC. Amino acids: CASSQDAPPGQGGYGYTF.

J is TRBJ2-7 and V is TRBV11-3; D is ambiguous. The CDR3 is made up of 14 amino acids. Germline CDR1 is SGHNT and CDR2 is YENEEA. V gave up 5 bases and J gave up 0 bases, with 11 bases separating them. Here the CDR3 reads CASSPYLSSYEQYF. CDR3 nucleotide sequence: TGTGCCAGCAGCCCATACTTAAGCTCCTACGAGCAGTACTTC.

V gene TRBV21-1 combines with J gene TRBJ2-5; the table names TRBD2, a call not compared with the DNA. TRBV21-1 is described as a pseudogene. This CDR3 is built from 15 residues. This chain's CDR3 is CASSRREGGQETQYF. The CDR3 DNA is TGTGCCAGCAGCCGCAGGGAGGGGGGCCAAGAGACCCAGTACTTC.

V and J are TRBV7-9 and TRBJ2-7; tentatively, D is TRBD2 (5 bases). Between the trimmed V and J ends, which lost 2 bases and 0 bases, there was a span of 11 bases. The germline gives CDR1 SEHNR, CDR2 FQNEAQ (reference sequence). The CDR3 runs 15 residues. Here the CDR3 reads CASSLWTGSSYEQYF. CDR3 bases: TGTGCCAGCAGCTTATGGACGGGGAGCTCCTACGAGCAGTACTTC.

The chain links TRBV19 to TRBJ2-1; the D gene is possibly TRBD1 (6 bases). Germline V gene lookup returns CDR1 LNHDA and CDR2 SQIVND (reference sequence). V was pared by 3 bases and J by 6 bases, with 15 bases between. The length of the CDR3 is 15 residues. The DNA of the CDR3 is TGTGCCAGTAGTATCCGGACAGCTAGTATCAATGAGCAGTTCTTC. Residues: CASSIRTASINEQFF.

This clone came up once. The chain has TRBV29-1 and TRBJ2-7; 7 nucleotides align to TRBD1. CDR3 length: 13 amino acids. CDR1 is SQVTM and CDR2 is ANQGSEA in the germline V gene. The ends lost 7 bases at V and 2 bases at J; junction bases unmatched: 8. The CDR3 sequence: CSARTGKTYEQYF. In nucleotides, the CDR3 is TGCAGCGCCCGGACAGGAAAGACCTACGAGCAGTACTTC.

This clone rates as medium-sized (0.01 to 0.1%). The chain couples TRBV7-9 to TRBJ1-2; the D gene is possibly TRBD1 (5 bases). The CDR3 has 14 residues. V lost 5 bases and J 3 bases, leaving 13 bases between the germline ends. Germline-derived CDR1 and CDR2 are SEHNR and FQNEAQ (reference sequence). The CDR3 region has the DNA TGTGCCAGCAGCAGTGCCAGGGAAGACTATGGCTACACCTTC. This sequence encodes CASSSAREDYGYTF.

The chain uses TRBV9 and TRBJ2-1, with 10 bases identical to TRBD2. Germline V gives CDR1 SGDLS, CDR2 YYNGEE. The CDR3 has 19 residues. Trimming took 3 bases from V and 5 from J; bases not matched to a gene: 17. DNA for the CDR3: TGTGCCAGCAGCGGGGCGGGGCGGGCTAGCGGGGGATACCACAATGAGCAGTTCTTC. Protein sequence: CASSGAGRASGGYHNEQFF. Drawing the rest from reference TRBV9 and TRBJ2-1, the complete variable domain is DSGVTQTPKHLITATGQRVTLRCSPRSGDLSVYWYQQSLDQGLQFLIQYYNGEERAKGNILERFSAQQFPDLHSELNLSSLELGDSALYFCASSGAGRASGGYHNEQFFGPGTRLTVL.